These T cell receptor beta chains were read from a single sample in a study of OX40 agonist ivuxolimab in advanced cancers. Profiling relied on immunoSEQ multiplex PCR, and the TCRdb table lists in-frame clones only, not all of them. Here the sample spans approximately 60,000 clones, about 89% being singletons. Material: CD4+ or CD8+ T cells sorted from blood, obtained in a trial of the OX40 agonist ivuxolimab. The source of these receptors is an adult with an advanced solid tumor such as melanoma, head and neck, liver or kidney cancer. Both conserved end residues are part of each CDR3. The order of the fields is V gene, D gene, J gene, clone size, CDR3 protein, CDR3 DNA. A D gene is named only where the DNA matches it firmly. The size of a clone is reported for some rows only, either as once, few or many, or as a class for expanded clones.

>TRBV28|-|TRBJ1-2|-
CASSLLGTSGLGRSYTF
TGTGCCAGCAGTTTATTGGGGACCTCCGGTTTGGGGAGAAGCTACACCTTC
>TRBV5-5|-|TRBJ1-1|-
CASSPHGTEAFF
TGTGCCAGCAGCCCCCACGGCACTGAAGCTTTCTTT
>TRBV11-3|-|TRBJ2-3|-
CASSLDSGVPDTQYF
TGTGCCAGCAGCTTAGATTCCGGGGTGCCAGATACGCAGTATTTT
>TRBV28|-|TRBJ1-6|-
CASSKVRMGSPLHF
TGTGCCAGCAGTAAGGTCCGGATGGGTTCACCCCTCCACTTT
>TRBV29-1|-|TRBJ1-1|-
CSVYDTEAFF
TGCAGCGTTTACGACACTGAAGCTTTCTTT
>TRBV6-1|-|TRBJ2-6|-
CASSEDRVAGANVLTF
TGTGCCAGCAGTGAAGACAGGGTGGCTGGGGCCAACGTCCTGACTTTC
>TRBV6-5|-|TRBJ2-7|-
CASSYSRAQFYEQYF
TGTGCCAGCAGTTACTCGAGGGCACAATTCTACGAGCAGTACTTC
>TRBV28|TRBD1|TRBJ2-6|-
CASSPWTGTGANVLTF
TGTGCCAGCAGTCCATGGACAGGGACTGGGGCCAACGTCCTGACTTTC
>TRBV10-3|-|TRBJ2-1|-
CAIEGGGNEQFF
TGTGCCATCGAGGGGGGTGGCAATGAGCAGTTCTTC
>TRBV6-1|TRBD1|TRBJ2-7|once
CASRTGGGYEQYF
TGTGCCAGCAGGACAGGGGGCGGCTACGAGCAGTACTTC
>TRBV5-1|TRBD1|TRBJ2-3|-
CASSFGTGISTDTQYF
TGCGCCAGCAGCTTTGGGACAGGAATTAGCACAGATACGCAGTATTTT
>TRBV5-1|TRBD1|TRBJ1-1|-
CASSLEGTGATEAFF
TGCGCCAGCAGCTTGGAGGGGACAGGGGCCACTGAAGCTTTCTTT
>TRBV6-5|-|TRBJ2-5|-
CASRTQGRETQYF
TGTGCCAGCAGGACTCAGGGGCGTGAGACCCAGTACTTC
>TRBV15|TRBD2|TRBJ2-3|-
CATSRGTSGGGSTDTQYF
TGTGCCACCAGCAGAGGGACTAGCGGGGGAGGTAGCACAGATACGCAGTATTTT
>TRBV9|TRBD2|TRBJ2-7|once
CASSAGLADSYEQYF
TGTGCCAGCAGCGCCGGACTAGCGGACTCCTACGAGCAGTACTTC
>TRBV28|-|TRBJ2-2|-
CASSQGVTGELFF
TGTGCCAGCAGCCAAGGGGTCACCGGGGAGCTGTTTTTT
>TRBV28|-|TRBJ2-5|once
CASSNIVSGSQYF
TGTGCCAGCAGTAATATAGTTAGCGGATCCCAGTACTTC
>TRBV28|-|TRBJ2-1|-
CASSLSFNNEQFF
TGTGCCAGCAGTTTATCCTTTAACAATGAGCAGTTCTTC
>TRBV13|TRBD2|TRBJ2-7|-
CASSQGSGLASIEQYF
TGTGCCAGCAGCCAGGGGTCGGGACTAGCATCGATCGAGCAGTACTTC
>TRBV18|TRBD2|TRBJ2-7|-
CASSPGLAGSNEQYF
TGTGCCAGCTCACCCGGACTAGCGGGATCTAACGAGCAGTACTTC
>TRBV7-3|-|TRBJ2-3|-
CASSLTGGGPPDTQYF
TGTGCCAGCAGCTTAACCGGCGGAGGACCGCCAGATACGCAGTATTTT
>TRBV5-4|TRBD1|TRBJ1-6|-
CASSLDRGNSPLHF
TGTGCCAGCAGCTTGGACAGGGGGAATTCACCCCTCCACTTT
>TRBV6-5|-|TRBJ2-7|-
CASRHSAQGFYEQYF
TGTGCCAGCAGACACTCCGCCCAGGGTTTCTACGAGCAGTACTTC